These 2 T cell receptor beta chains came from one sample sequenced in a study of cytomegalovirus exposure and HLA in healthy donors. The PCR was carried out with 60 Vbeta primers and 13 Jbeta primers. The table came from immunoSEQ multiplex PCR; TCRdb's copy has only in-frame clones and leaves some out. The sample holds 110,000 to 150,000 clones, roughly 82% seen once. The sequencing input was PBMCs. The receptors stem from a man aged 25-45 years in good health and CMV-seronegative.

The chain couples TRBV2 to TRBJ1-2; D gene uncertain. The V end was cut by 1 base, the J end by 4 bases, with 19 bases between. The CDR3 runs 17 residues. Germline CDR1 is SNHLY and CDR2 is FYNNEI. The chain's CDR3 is CASSEESGGNGGYGYTF. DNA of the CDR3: TGTGCCAGCAGTGAAGAGAGCGGAGGGAATGGAGGCTATGGCTACACCTTC. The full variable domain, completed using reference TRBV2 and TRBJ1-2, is EPEVTQTPSHQVTQMGQEVILRCVPISNHLYFYWYRQILGQKVEFLVSFYNNEISEKSEIFDDQFSVERPDGSNFTLKIRSTKLEDSAMYFCASSEESGGNGGYGYTFGSGTRLTVV.

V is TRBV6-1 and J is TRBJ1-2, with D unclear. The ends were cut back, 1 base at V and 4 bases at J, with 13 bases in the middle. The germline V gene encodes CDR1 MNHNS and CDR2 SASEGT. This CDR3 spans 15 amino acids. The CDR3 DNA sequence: TGTGCCAGCAGTGAAGTCGGGTCGCCGCTCTATGGCTACACCTTC. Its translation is CASSEVGSPLYGYTF.